The rows below give T cell receptor beta chains drawn from one sample of a study of blood T cell repertoires in COVID-19. Assay: immunoSEQ multiplex PCR; the TCRdb copy retains only in-frame clones and omits some. Here the sample spans approximately 76,000 clones, roughly nine tenths being singletons. Sample: peripheral blood. The receptors here all came from a woman in her sixties with acute or convalescent COVID-19. CDR3s include the opening cysteine and the closing phenylalanine or tryptophan. The D gene is left open where the match is weak. Clone sizes are given selectively: once, few, many, or a class where the clone is expanded.

j_call clone_size d_call v_call cdr3_aa cdr3_nt
TRBJ2-2 NA NA TRBV10-1 CASSERGGSNTGELFF TGCGCCAGCAGTGAGAGGGGGGGCAGTAACACCGGGGAGCTGTTTTTT
TRBJ1-3 NA TRBD1 TRBV4-1 CASSQDGQGVSSYSGNTIYF TGCGCCAGCAGCCAAGATGGGCAGGGGGTTTCCTCTTACTCTGGAAACACCATATATTTT
TRBJ1-2 NA TRBD1 TRBV14 CASSHGTGSGNGYTF TGTGCCAGCAGCCACGGGACAGGTAGCGGAAATGGCTACACCTTC
TRBJ2-1 NA NA TRBV15 CATSRGESSYNEQFF TGTGCCACCAGCAGAGGCGAGAGCTCCTACAATGAGCAGTTCTTC
TRBJ1-6 NA TRBD1 TRBV19 CASSTTGGRNSPLHF TGTGCCAGTAGTACAACAGGGGGCCGCAATTCACCCCTCCACTTT
TRBJ1-1 once NA TRBV28 CASRTTEFTEAFF TGTGCCAGCAGGACGACAGAATTCACTGAAGCTTTCTTT
TRBJ1-4 once NA TRBV6-5 CASRNRAVNEKLFF TGTGCCAGCCGAAACAGGGCCGTTAATGAAAAACTGTTTTTT
TRBJ2-3 NA TRBD1 TRBV6-1 CASSERRGTGDGDTQYF TGTGCCAGCAGTGAAAGGCGGGGGACAGGGGACGGAGATACGCAGTATTTT
TRBJ1-2 NA NA TRBV24-1 CATSEKENYGYTF TGTGCCACCAGTGAAAAAGAGAATTATGGCTACACCTTC
TRBJ2-3 NA NA TRBV3-1/TRBV3-2 CASSQTGPSTDTQYF TGTGCCAGCAGCCAAACAGGGCCTAGCACAGATACGCAGTATTTT